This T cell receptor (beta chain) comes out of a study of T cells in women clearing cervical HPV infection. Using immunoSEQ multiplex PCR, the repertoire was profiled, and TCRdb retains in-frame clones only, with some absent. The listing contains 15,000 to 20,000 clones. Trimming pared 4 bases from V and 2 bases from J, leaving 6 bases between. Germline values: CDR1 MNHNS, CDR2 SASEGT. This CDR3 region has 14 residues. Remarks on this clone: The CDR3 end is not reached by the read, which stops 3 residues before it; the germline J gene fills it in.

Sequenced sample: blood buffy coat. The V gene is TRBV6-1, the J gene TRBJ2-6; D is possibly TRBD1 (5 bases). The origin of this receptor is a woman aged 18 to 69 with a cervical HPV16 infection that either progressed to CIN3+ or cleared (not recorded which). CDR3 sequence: CASSAQAGANVLTF. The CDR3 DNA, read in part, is TGTGCCAGCAGTGCACAGGCTGGGGCCAACGTC.